This record concerns one TCR beta chain sequence. Per the germline V gene, CDR1 is SGHAT and CDR2 is FQNNGV. Trimming shortened V by 7 bases and J by 6 bases, and 16 bases separated the two germline ends. The CDR3 length is 15 residues. The sample comes from a study of cytomegalovirus exposure and HLA in healthy donors. Primers included in the PCR were 60 Vbeta and 13 Jbeta primers. Sequencing used immunoSEQ multiplex PCR; TCRdb keeps in-frame clones, though not all of them. The sample comprises about 140,000 clones, around 80% of which are singletons, and roughly 4.5% rests with the top ten. The gene calls are TRBV11-2 and TRBJ1-6, with D uncertain. The sample was PBMCs. This receptor was obtained from a man aged 40-49 years in good health and CMV-seronegative. The CDR3 DNA follows: TGTGCCAGCACCCTGAGCTATCCCCGTAATTCACCCCTCCACTTT. Residues: CASTLSYPRNSPLHF.